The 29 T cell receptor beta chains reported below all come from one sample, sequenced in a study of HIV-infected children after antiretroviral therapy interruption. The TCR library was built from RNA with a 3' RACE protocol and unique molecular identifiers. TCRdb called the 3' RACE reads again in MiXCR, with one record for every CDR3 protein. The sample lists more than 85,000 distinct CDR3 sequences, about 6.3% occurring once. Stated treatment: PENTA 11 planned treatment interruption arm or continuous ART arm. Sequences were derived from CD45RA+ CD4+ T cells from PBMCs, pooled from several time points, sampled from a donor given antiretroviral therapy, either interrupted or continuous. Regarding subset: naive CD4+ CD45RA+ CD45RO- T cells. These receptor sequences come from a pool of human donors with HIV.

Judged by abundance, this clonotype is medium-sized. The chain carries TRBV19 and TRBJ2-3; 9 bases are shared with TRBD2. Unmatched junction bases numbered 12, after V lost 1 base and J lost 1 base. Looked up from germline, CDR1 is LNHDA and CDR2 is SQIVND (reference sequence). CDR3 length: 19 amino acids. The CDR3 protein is CASSIVPMEEREGTDTQYF. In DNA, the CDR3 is TGTGCCAGTAGTATAGTCCCTATGGAGGAGCGGGAGGGCACAGATACGCAGTATTTT.

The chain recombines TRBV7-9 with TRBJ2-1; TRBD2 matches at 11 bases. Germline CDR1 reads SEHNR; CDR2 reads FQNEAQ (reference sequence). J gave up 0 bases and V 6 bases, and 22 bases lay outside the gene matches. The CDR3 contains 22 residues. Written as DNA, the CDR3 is TGTGCCAGCAGTTCCCATCCTTTCCTAGCGGGGGGACGCCTGAGCTCCTACAATGAGCAGTTCTTC. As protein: CASSSHPFLAGGRLSSYNEQFF.

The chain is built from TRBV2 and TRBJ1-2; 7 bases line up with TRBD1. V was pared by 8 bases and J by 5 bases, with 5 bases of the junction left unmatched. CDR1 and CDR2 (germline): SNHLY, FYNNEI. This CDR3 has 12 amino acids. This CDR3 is CASGSTGYGYTF. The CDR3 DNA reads TGTGCCAGCGGTTCGACAGGGTATGGCTACACCTTC.

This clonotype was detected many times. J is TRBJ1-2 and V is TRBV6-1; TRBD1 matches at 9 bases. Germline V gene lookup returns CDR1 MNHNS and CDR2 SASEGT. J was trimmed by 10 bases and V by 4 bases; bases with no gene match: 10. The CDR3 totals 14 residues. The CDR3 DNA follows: TGTGCCAGCAGTGCTACAGGGGGCAATTTTGACTACACCTTC. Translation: CASSATGGNFDYTF.

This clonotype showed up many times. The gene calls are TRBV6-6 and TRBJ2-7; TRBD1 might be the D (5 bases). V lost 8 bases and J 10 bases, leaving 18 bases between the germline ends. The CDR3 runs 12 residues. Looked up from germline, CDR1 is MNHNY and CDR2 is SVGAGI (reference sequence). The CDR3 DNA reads TGTGCCAGCGGTGATGGCAGGGAAGAACAGTACTTC. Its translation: CASGDGREEQYF.

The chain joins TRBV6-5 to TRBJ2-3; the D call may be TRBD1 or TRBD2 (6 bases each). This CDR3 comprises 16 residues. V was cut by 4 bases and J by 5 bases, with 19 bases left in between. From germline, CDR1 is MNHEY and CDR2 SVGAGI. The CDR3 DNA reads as TGTGCCAGCAGTTCGGCTGGAGGGGGGCGCGGAGATACGCAGTATTTT. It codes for CASSSAGGGRGDTQYF.

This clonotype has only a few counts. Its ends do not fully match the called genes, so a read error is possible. CDR3 DNA: TGTGCCAGCAGCTATGCCACGGGAGGGACTGAGGCTTTCTTT. Its protein is CASSYATGGTEAFF. The chain couples TRBV7-9 to TRBJ1-1; tentative D call: TRBD1 (5 bases). This CDR3 comprises 14 residues. Per the germline V gene, CDR1 is SEHNR and CDR2 is FQNEAQ (reference sequence).

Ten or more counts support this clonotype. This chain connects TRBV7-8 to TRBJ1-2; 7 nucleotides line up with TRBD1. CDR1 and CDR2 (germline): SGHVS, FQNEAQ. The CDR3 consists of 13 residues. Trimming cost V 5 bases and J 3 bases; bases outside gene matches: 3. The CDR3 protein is CASSPDRDYGYTF. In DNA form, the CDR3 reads TGTGCCAGCAGCCCCGACAGGGACTATGGCTACACCTTC.

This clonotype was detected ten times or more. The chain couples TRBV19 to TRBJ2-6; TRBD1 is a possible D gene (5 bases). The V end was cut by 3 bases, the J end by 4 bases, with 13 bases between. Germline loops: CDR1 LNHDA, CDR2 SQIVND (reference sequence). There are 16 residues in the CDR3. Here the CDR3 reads CASSIPPRAGANVLTF. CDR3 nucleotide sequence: TGTGCCAGTAGTATTCCCCCCAGGGCAGGGGCCAACGTCCTGACTTTC.

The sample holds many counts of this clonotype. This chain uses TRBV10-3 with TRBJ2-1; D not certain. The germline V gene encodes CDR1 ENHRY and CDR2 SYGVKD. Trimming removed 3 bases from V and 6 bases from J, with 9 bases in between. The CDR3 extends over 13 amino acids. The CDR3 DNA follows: TGTGCCATCAGTGAACGAGGTAGCAATGAGCAGTTCTTC. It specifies CAISERGSNEQFF.

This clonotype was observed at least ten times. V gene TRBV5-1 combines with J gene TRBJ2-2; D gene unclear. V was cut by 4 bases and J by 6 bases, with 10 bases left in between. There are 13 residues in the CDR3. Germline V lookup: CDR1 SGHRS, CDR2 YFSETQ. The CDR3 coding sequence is TGCGCCAGCAGCACCTCTAGACCCGGGGAGCTGTTTTTT. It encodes CASSTSRPGELFF.

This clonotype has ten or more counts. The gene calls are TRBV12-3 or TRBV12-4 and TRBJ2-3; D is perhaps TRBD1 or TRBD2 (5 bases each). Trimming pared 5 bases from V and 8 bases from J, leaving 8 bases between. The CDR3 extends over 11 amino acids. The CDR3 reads CASSAGGTQYF. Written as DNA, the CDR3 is TGTGCCAGCAGTGCTGGGGGTACGCAGTATTTT.

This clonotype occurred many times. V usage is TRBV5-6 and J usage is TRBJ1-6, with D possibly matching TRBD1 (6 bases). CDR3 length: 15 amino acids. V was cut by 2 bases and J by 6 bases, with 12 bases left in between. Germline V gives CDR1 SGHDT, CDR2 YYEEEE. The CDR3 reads CASSLRTAFNSPLHF. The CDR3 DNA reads TGTGCCAGCAGCTTACGGACAGCCTTTAATTCACCCCTCCACTTT.

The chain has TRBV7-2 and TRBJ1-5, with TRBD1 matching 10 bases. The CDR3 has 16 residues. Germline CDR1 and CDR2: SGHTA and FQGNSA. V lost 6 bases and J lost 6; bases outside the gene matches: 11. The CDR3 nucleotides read TGTGCCAGCAGTTTCAGGGACAGGGGTTGGAGTCAGCCCCAGCATTTT. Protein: CASSFRDRGWSQPQHF.

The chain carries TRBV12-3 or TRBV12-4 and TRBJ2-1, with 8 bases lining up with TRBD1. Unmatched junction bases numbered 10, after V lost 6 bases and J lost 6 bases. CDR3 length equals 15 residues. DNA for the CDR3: TGTGCCAGCAGAACTCCGGGACAGGAAGGCAATGAGCAGTTCTTC. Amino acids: CASRTPGQEGNEQFF.

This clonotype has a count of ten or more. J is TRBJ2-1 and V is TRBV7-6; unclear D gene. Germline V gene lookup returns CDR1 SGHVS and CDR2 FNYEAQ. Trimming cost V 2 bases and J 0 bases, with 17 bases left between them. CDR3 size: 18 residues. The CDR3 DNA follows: TGTGCCAGCAGCTTATCCGGCAGCATCTATAGCTCCTACAATGAGCAGTTCTTC. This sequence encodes CASSLSGSIYSSYNEQFF.

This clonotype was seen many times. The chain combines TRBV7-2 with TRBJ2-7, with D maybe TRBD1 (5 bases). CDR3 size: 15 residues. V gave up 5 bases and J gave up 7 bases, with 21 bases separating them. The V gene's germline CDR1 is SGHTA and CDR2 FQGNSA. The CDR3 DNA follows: TGTGCCAGCAGCCCGATGTGGCAGGGAATAAGGGAGCAGTACTTC. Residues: CASSPMWQGIREQYF.

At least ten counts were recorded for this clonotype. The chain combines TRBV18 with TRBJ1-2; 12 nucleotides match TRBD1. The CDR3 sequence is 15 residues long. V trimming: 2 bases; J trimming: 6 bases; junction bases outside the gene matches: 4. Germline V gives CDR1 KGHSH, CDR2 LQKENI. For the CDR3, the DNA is TGTGCCAGCTCACCATCGGGACAGGGGGCGAATGGCTACACCTTC. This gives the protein CASSPSGQGANGYTF. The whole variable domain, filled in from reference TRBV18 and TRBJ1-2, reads NAGVMQNPRHLVRRRGQEARLRCSPMKGHSHVYWYRQLPEEGLKFMVYLQKENIIDESGMPKERFSAEFPKEGPSILRIQQVVRGDSAAYFCASSPSGQGANGYTFGSGTRLTVV.

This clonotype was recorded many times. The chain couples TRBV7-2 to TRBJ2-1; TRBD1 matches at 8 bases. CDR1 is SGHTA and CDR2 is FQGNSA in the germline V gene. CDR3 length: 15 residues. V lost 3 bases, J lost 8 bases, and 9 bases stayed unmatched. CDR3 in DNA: TGTGCCAGCAGCTTTAAGACAGGGGTTTCGGATGAGCAGTTCTTC. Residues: CASSFKTGVSDEQFF.

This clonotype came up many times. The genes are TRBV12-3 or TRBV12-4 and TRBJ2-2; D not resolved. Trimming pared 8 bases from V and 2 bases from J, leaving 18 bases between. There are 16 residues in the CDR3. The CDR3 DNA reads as TGTGCCAGCCGCCTAAACCGGGTCTTTAACACCGGGGAGCTGTTTTTT. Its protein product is CASRLNRVFNTGELFF.

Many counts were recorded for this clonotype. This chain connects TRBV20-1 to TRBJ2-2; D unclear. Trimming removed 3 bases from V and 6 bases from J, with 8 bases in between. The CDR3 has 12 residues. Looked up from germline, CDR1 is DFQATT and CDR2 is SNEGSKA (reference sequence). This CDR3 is CSASKAAGELFF. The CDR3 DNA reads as TGCAGTGCTAGTAAGGCGGCCGGGGAGCTGTTTTTT.

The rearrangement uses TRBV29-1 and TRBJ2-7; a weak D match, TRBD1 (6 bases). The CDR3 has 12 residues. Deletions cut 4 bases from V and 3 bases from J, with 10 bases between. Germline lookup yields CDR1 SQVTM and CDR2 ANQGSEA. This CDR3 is CSVGDTFYEQYF. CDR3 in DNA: TGCAGCGTTGGGGACACCTTCTACGAGCAGTACTTC.

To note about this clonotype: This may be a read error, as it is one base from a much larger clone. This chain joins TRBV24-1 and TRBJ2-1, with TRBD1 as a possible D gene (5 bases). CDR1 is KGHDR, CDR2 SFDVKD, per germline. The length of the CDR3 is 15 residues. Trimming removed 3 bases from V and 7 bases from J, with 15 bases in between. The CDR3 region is CATSDGARGRNEQFF. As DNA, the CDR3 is TGTGCCACCAGTGATGGGGCCCGCGGCAGGAATGAGCAGTTCTTC.

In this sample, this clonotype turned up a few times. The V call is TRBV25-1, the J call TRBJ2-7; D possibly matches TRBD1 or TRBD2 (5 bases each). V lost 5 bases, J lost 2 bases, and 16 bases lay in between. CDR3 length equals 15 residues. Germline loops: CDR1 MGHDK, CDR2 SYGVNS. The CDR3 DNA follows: TGTGCCAGCAGTCTCCCCGGGGCCCCCGCCTACGAGCAGTACTTC. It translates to CASSLPGAPAYEQYF.

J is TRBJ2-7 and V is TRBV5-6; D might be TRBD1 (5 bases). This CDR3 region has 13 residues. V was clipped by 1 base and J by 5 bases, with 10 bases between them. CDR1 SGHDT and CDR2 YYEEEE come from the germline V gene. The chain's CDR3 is CASSLQGFNEQYF. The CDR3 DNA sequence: TGTGCCAGCAGCTTGCAGGGATTCAACGAGCAGTACTTC.

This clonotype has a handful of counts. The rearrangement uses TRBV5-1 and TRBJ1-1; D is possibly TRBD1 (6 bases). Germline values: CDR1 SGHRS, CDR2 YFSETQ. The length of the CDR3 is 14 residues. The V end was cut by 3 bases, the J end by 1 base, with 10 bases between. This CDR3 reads CASSSGQTNTEAFF. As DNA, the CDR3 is TGCGCCAGCAGCTCTGGACAGACGAACACTGAAGCTTTCTTT.

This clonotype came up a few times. The CDR3 region has the DNA TGTGCCAGCTCGACAGGGGTTATCGCTTTCTTT. Translating gives CASSTGVIAFF. This rearrangement joins TRBV6-5 to TRBJ1-1, with 8 bases matching TRBD1. Germline CDR1 reads MNHEY; CDR2 reads SVGAGI. The CDR3 runs to 11 residues. The trim removed 8 bases at V and 11 bases at J, leaving 7 bases unmatched.

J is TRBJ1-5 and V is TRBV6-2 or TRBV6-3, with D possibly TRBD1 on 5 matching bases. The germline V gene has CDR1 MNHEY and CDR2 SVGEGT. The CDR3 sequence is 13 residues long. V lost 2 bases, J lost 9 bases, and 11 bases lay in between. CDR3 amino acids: CASSYQQEGPQHF. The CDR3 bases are TGTGCCAGCAGTTACCAACAGGAGGGGCCCCAGCATTTT.

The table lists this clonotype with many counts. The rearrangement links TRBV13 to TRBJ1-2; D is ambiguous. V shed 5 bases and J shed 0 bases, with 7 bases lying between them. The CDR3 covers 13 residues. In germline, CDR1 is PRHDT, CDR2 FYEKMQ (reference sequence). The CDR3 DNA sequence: TGTGCCAGCAGCCGGGCTTCTAACTATGGCTACACCTTC. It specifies CASSRASNYGYTF.